What follows are 26 T cell receptor beta chains derived from one specimen sequenced in a study of control samples from healthy donors and cancer patients. Sequencing was performed with immunoSEQ multiplex PCR; in TCRdb, only in-frame clones are kept and a portion is missing. Of roughly 170,000 clones in the sample, approximately 94% were seen once. Sequenced input: blood. Receptors were obtained from a woman between 18 and 29 years old in good health.

The CDR3 nucleotides are TGTGCCAGCAGCGTCTACGGGAATAAAGATACGCAGTATTTT. It is translated as CASSVYGNKDTQYF. This rearrangement joins TRBV9 to TRBJ2-3; tentative D call: TRBD2 (5 bases). V was pared by 2 bases and J by 5 bases, with 12 bases between. Germline V gene data show CDR1 as SGDLS and CDR2 as YYNGEE. This CDR3 is 14 amino acids long.

The chain couples TRBV19 to TRBJ1-1; TRBD1 aligns across 8 bases. This CDR3 has 15 residues. Germline lookup yields CDR1 LNHDA and CDR2 SQIVND (reference sequence). With 5 bases clipped from V and 2 bases from J, the junction kept 7 bases outside the gene matches. CDR3 in amino acids: CASSPRDRRNTEAFF. DNA of the CDR3: TGTGCCAGTAGTCCTCGGGACAGGCGCAACACTGAAGCTTTCTTT.

Only one count was recorded for this clone. This chain links TRBV6-6 with TRBJ2-7, with 7 bases aligning to TRBD2. This CDR3 region has 16 residues. Trimming at V came to 1 base and at J to 7 bases, leaving 13 bases not matched to a gene. CDR1 MNHNY and CDR2 SVGAGI come from the germline V gene (reference sequence). CDR3 DNA sequence: TGTGCCAGCAGTTACTTGAACTGGAGCGGGAAAGAAGAGCAGTACTTC. Amino acids: CASSYLNWSGKEEQYF.

The CDR3 spells CASSLERAGLNEQYF. DNA for the CDR3: TGTGCCAGCAGCTTAGAGCGGGCAGGTCTGAACGAGCAGTACTTC. The chain combines TRBV11-3 with TRBJ2-7; D possibly corresponds to TRBD2 (5 bases). Germline assignment: CDR1 SGHNT and CDR2 YENEEA. Between the trimmed V and J ends, which lost 0 bases and 5 bases, there was a span of 14 bases. The CDR3 is made up of 15 amino acids.

This chain links TRBV24-1 with TRBJ2-1, with 7 bases aligning to TRBD2. Germline lookup yields CDR1 KGHDR and CDR2 SFDVKD. The V gene end was trimmed by 1 base and the J gene end by 3 bases; junction bases not matched to a gene: 5. There are 16 residues in the CDR3. The CDR3 sequence: CATSDFRASGYNEQFF. Here the CDR3 DNA reads TGTGCCACCAGTGATTTCCGGGCTAGCGGCTACAATGAGCAGTTCTTC.

The CDR3 region is CASSLDSFLIYGYTF. The CDR3 nucleotides are TGTGCCAGCAGCTTGGACAGTTTTCTTATCTATGGCTACACCTTC. V and J are TRBV7-9 and TRBJ1-2, with D possibly TRBD1 on 6 matching bases. CDR3 size: 15 residues. Germline-derived CDR1 and CDR2 are SEHNR and FQNEAQ (reference sequence). V lost 3 bases, J lost 4 bases, and 15 bases lay in between.

The chain uses TRBV7-8 and TRBJ1-5; tentative D call: TRBD1 (5 bases). Germline CDR1 SGHVS, CDR2 FQNEAQ. Deletions cut 6 bases from V and 0 bases from J, with 9 bases between. The CDR3 is 14 amino acids. The CDR3 loop is CASSWDRSNQPQHF. The CDR3 DNA is TGTGCCAGCAGTTGGGACCGTAGCAATCAGCCCCAGCATTTT. The whole variable domain, remainder taken from reference TRBV7-8 and TRBJ1-5, is GAGVSQSPRYKVAKRGQDVALRCDPISGHVSLFWYQQALGQGPEFLTYFQNEAQLDKSGLPSDRFFAERPEGSVSTLKIQRTQQEDSAVYLCASSWDRSNQPQHFGDGTRLSIL.

This chain connects TRBV24-1 to TRBJ2-1; 7 positions match TRBD1. After removal of 3 bases from V and 3 bases from J, the junction contained 10 bases not matched to a gene. The CDR3 extends over 17 amino acids. The germline V gene has CDR1 KGHDR and CDR2 SFDVKD. In nucleotides, the CDR3 is TGTGCCACCAGTGATCCAGAACCGGGACAGTTCTACAATGAGCAGTTCTTC. Translating gives CATSDPEPGQFYNEQFF.

The V call is TRBV12-3 or TRBV12-4, the J call TRBJ2-7; D remains unclear. V shed 3 bases and J shed 6 bases, with 12 bases lying between them. This CDR3 has 13 amino acids. The chain's CDR3 is CASSLLARGEQYF. The CDR3, as DNA: TGTGCCAGCAGTTTGCTCGCTAGAGGCGAGCAGTACTTC.

The chain joins TRBV20-1 to TRBJ1-2, with D tentatively TRBD1 (6 bases). The V end lost 4 bases, the J end lost 3 bases, and 12 bases lay between the germline ends. Germline CDR1 DFQATT, CDR2 SNEGSKA (reference sequence). The CDR3 is 13 residues long. The CDR3 spells CSAIEGDDYGYTF. As DNA, the CDR3 is TGCAGTGCTATTGAGGGGGATGACTATGGCTACACCTTC.

This rearrangement joins TRBV28 to TRBJ2-7; D possibly corresponds to TRBD1 (5 bases). CDR1 is MDHEN and CDR2 is SYDVKM in the germline V gene. Trimming stripped 8 bases from V and 5 bases from J, with 13 bases between. CDR3 size: 12 residues. CDR3 in amino acids: CASVAGANEQYF. For the CDR3, the DNA is TGTGCCAGCGTAGCTGGGGCAAACGAGCAGTACTTC.

A single count supports this clone. V gene TRBV5-1 combines with J gene TRBJ1-2, with D hard to call. V lost 0 bases, J lost 0 bases, and 9 bases lay in between. Germline V lookup: CDR1 SGHRS, CDR2 YFSETQ. The length of the CDR3 is 15 residues. As DNA, the CDR3 is TGCGCCAGCAGCTTGGCCTCGGCAGCTAACTATGGCTACACCTTC. Protein: CASSLASAANYGYTF. The full variable domain, rest sourced from reference TRBV5-1 and TRBJ1-2, is KAGVTQTPRYLIKTRGQQVTLSCSPISGHRSVSWYQQTPGQGLQFLFEYFSETQRNKGNFPGRFSGRQFSNSRSEMNVSTLELGDSALYLCASSLASAANYGYTFGSGTRLTVV.

The rearrangement links TRBV12-3 or TRBV12-4 to TRBJ2-1; D remains unclear. The CDR3 runs 13 residues. V was clipped by 3 bases and J by 10 bases, with 13 bases between them. DNA of the CDR3: TGTGCCAGCAGTTTTATGATAAAGGGAGAGCAGTTCTTC. This gives the protein CASSFMIKGEQFF.

Concerning this clone itself: This sample also contains other DNA sequences that code for the same CDR3. V and J are TRBV4-3 and TRBJ2-1; 8 positions match TRBD2. Germline CDR1 LGHNA, CDR2 YSLEER. The CDR3 consists of 14 residues. The J segment lost 11 bases and the V segment lost 2 bases, leaving 8 bases of the junction unmatched. The CDR3 loop is CASSQREREGQQFF. The CDR3 DNA reads as TGCGCCAGCAGCCAAAGGGAACGGGAGGGTCAGCAGTTCTTC.

CDR3 loop: CSARWQAEAFF. The DNA of the CDR3 is TGCAGTGCCCGGTGGCAGGCTGAAGCTTTCTTT. V and J are TRBV20-1 and TRBJ1-1; D is undetermined. This CDR3 has 11 amino acids. Germline-derived CDR1 and CDR2 are DFQATT and SNEGSKA (reference sequence). The germline V and J ends were trimmed by 6 bases and 6 bases, with 11 bases remaining between them.

The V gene is TRBV4-1, the J gene TRBJ1-1; 7 bases are a match to TRBD1. The junction had 12 bases not matched to a gene; V was cut back by 1 base and J by 1 base. Germline V lookup: CDR1 MGHRA, CDR2 YSYEKL. This CDR3 contains 18 residues. DNA of the CDR3: TGCGCCAGCAGCCAAGGCGTAATAATACAGGGGCCGAACACTGAAGCTTTCTTT. This sequence encodes CASSQGVIIQGPNTEAFF.

The V call is TRBV6-1, the J call TRBJ1-5; D uncertain. Germline CDR1 reads MNHNS; CDR2 reads SASEGT. The V end lost 1 base, the J end lost 7 bases, and 14 bases lay between the germline ends. The CDR3 is 15 residues long. The CDR3 DNA sequence: TGTGCCAGCAGTGAAGTTGTTACAACCAAACAGCCCCAGCATTTT. Its protein is CASSEVVTTKQPQHF.

In DNA form, the CDR3 reads TGTGCCAGCAGTTTACCTTTCAGGGGCGTAGCAAAGACCCAGTACTTC. This translates into CASSLPFRGVAKTQYF. J is TRBJ2-5 and V is TRBV28, with D possibly being TRBD1 (6 bases). The germline V gene encodes CDR1 MDHEN and CDR2 SYDVKM. The ends were cut back, 2 bases at V and 6 bases at J, with 19 bases in the middle. The CDR3 has 16 residues.

The chain recombines TRBV5-6 with TRBJ2-1, with D perhaps TRBD2 (5 bases). Deletions cut 8 bases from V and 5 bases from J, with 14 bases between. Germline V gene lookup returns CDR1 SGHDT and CDR2 YYEEEE. The CDR3 covers 13 residues. CDR3 sequence reads: CASRLTMDNEQFF. CDR3 DNA: TGTGCCAGTCGACTAACTATGGACAATGAGCAGTTCTTC.

V gene TRBV9 combines with J gene TRBJ1-1; D remains unclear. Germline V lookup: CDR1 SGDLS, CDR2 YYNGEE. The CDR3 totals 13 residues. V lost 0 bases to trimming and J lost 3 bases, with 6 bases between them. Here the CDR3 DNA reads TGTGCCAGCAGCGTAGACGGGGACACTGAAGCTTTCTTT. The encoded protein is CASSVDGDTEAFF.

The chain is built from TRBV11-2 and TRBJ2-5; 10 positions agree with TRBD1. The CDR3 consists of 16 residues. Losses at the gene ends were 1 base for V and 5 bases for J; bases not matched to a gene: 7. Germline CDR1 and CDR2: SGHAT and FQNNGV. CDR3 in DNA: TGTGCCAGCAGCTTAGGTGGGACAGGGGCACGGGAGACCCAGTACTTC. Protein sequence: CASSLGGTGARETQYF. Full variable domain (remainder filled in from reference TRBV11-2 and TRBJ2-5): EAGVAQSPRYKIIEKRQSVAFWCNPISGHATLYWYQQILGQGPKLLIQFQNNGVVDDSQLPKDRFSAERLKGVDSTLKIQPAKLEDSAVYLCASSLGGTGARETQYFGPGTRLLVL.

The rearrangement links TRBV12-3 or TRBV12-4 to TRBJ2-7; D call uncertain. The CDR3 totals 12 residues. Trimming shortened V by 4 bases and J by 5 bases, and 9 bases separated the two germline ends. CDR3 nucleotides: TGTGCCAGCAGTTATCTCCTGAACGAGCAGTACTTC. This sequence encodes CASSYLLNEQYF.

The chain links TRBV3-1 (or the pseudogene TRBV3-2) to TRBJ2-7; no reliable D call. CDR1 and CDR2 (germline): LGHDT, YNNKEL (reference sequence). V lost 3 bases to trimming and J lost 1 base, with 10 bases between them. The CDR3 covers 14 residues. The CDR3 nucleotides are TGTGCCAGCAGCCAGGCTCGCGGTTCCTACGAGCAGTACTTC. Its protein product is CASSQARGSYEQYF.

The chain links TRBV25-1 to TRBJ2-6; no clear D gene. Looked up from germline, CDR1 is MGHDK and CDR2 is SYGVNS. The CDR3 has 16 amino acids. V lost 4 bases to trimming and J lost 0 bases, with 10 bases between them. This CDR3 is CASSGGLLSGANVLTF. CDR3 nucleotides: TGTGCCAGCAGTGGAGGTCTCCTCTCTGGGGCCAACGTCCTGACTTTC.

This chain links TRBV7-9 with TRBJ1-6; D gene uncertain. The CDR3 is 13 residues long. Trimming cost V 1 base and J 14 bases, with 12 bases left between them. Germline V gives CDR1 SEHNR, CDR2 FQNEAQ (reference sequence). The CDR3 region has the DNA TGTGCCAGCAGCTTAGGGGGATCGAGGGCCCTCCACTTT. This encodes CASSLGGSRALHF.

The chain uses TRBV6-1 and TRBJ2-5; D call uncertain. V was cut by 1 base and J by 2 bases, with 5 bases left in between. This CDR3 has 13 residues. CDR1 is MNHNS, CDR2 SASEGT, per germline. The CDR3 DNA follows: TGTGCCAGCAGTGAAGGTTGGCAAGAGACCCAGTACTTC. Translated: CASSEGWQETQYF.